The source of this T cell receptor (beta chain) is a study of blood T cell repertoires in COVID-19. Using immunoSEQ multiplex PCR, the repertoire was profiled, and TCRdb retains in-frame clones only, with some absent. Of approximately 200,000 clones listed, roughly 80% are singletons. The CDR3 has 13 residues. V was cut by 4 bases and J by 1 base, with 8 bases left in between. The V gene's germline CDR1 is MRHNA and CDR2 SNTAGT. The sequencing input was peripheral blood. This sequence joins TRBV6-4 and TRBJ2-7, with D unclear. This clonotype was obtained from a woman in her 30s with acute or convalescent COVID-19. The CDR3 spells CASSGQASYEQYF. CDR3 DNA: TGTGCCAGCAGTGGTCAGGCATCCTACGAGCAGTACTTC.